These 28 T cell receptor beta chains were all obtained from the same sample, sequenced in a study of tumor-infiltrating lymphocytes in oesophageal squamous cell carcinoma. A single record per CDR3 protein comes from TCRdb applying MiXCR to the PCR reads. Of 9,500 to 12,000 distinct CDR3 sequences in the sample, 50% to 65% were seen once. Sequencing was done on a sample of esophageal tumor tissue. All receptors come from a male donor with esophageal squamous cell carcinoma.

Within the sample, this clonotype is medium-sized. The chain has TRBV28 and TRBJ2-3; 9 bases are shared with TRBD2. The ends lost 3 bases at V and 3 bases at J; junction bases unmatched: 1. CDR1 and CDR2 (germline): MDHEN, SYDVKM. This CDR3 is 14 amino acids long. In nucleotides, the CDR3 is TGTGCCAGCAGTTTCCTAGCGGGAACAGATACGCAGTATTTT. It encodes CASSFLAGTDTQYF.

For this clonotype: A read error may explain this, as a much larger clone is one base away. The chain carries TRBV7-2 and TRBJ2-1; TRBD2 agrees at 7 bases. Germline V gene lookup returns CDR1 SGHTA and CDR2 FQGNSA. The CDR3 loop spans 14 amino acids. In nucleotides, the CDR3 is TGTGCCAGCACCTTAGCGGCGGGAGCGAACGAGCAGTTCTTC. It encodes CASTLAAGANEQFF.

This sequence joins TRBV28 and TRBJ2-4, with no clear D. The J call could be wrong; TRBJ2-5 is a better fit for the DNA end. The germline V gene has CDR1 MDHEN and CDR2 SYDVKM. The CDR3 extends over 14 amino acids. DNA of the CDR3: TGTGCCAGCAGTTCGGGCACAGTGTCAGAGACCCAGTACTTC. Translating gives CASSSGTVSETQYF.

This clonotype is termed medium-sized. Lacking the conserved final phenylalanine or tryptophan, this CDR3 likely reflects a read error. It is unclear where the CDR3 begins or ends on the DNA, so no DNA is shown, and the CDR3 is as TCRdb lists it. The chain is built from TRBV6-6 and TRBJ2-2; TRBD2 is taken as the D call from the table, unchecked against the DNA. A total of 9 residues make up the CDR3, ends included. CDR1 MNHNY and CDR2 SVGAGI come from the germline V gene (reference sequence). This chain's CDR3 is CASSYSGLA.

The chain recombines TRBV7-8 with TRBJ2-7; 14 bases map to TRBD2. CDR3 length: 16 amino acids. V gave up 5 bases and J gave up 2 bases; unmatched junction bases: 5. The germline V gene encodes CDR1 SGHVS and CDR2 FQNEAQ. CDR3 DNA: TGTGCCAGCAGCCCCCGGACTAGCGGGAGGACCTACGAGCAGTACTTC. Amino acid sequence: CASSPRTSGRTYEQYF.

Worth noting for this clonotype: This may be a read error: a much more frequent sequence differs by one nucleotide. The rearrangement uses TRBV12-3 or TRBV12-4 and TRBJ2-3; weak D call: TRBD2 (6 bases). The J call may be mistaken, given a closer DNA end match to TRBJ2-1. This CDR3 region has 15 residues. CDR3: CASGTLAGSYNEQFF. CDR3 in DNA: TGTGCCAGCGGTACGTTGGCGGGATCCTACAATGAGCAGTTCTTC.

This chain links TRBV7-3 with TRBJ2-7; tentatively, D is TRBD1 or TRBD2 (6 bases each). V was trimmed by 1 base and J by 7 bases, leaving 20 bases between them. The CDR3 has 16 residues. Germline V CDR1 and CDR2: SGHTA, FQGTGA. The DNA for the CDR3 is TGTGCCAGCAGCTTAAAGGGGGGTAGCTCCTACAATGAGCAGTACTTC. This encodes CASSLKGGSSYNEQYF.

In this sample, this clonotype turned up many times. One base away lies a much larger clone, so this may be a sequencing read error. The chain combines TRBV24-1 with TRBJ2-5, with D hard to call. CDR3 length: 11 residues. V dropped 0 bases and J dropped 11 bases, with 6 bases sitting between them. CDR1 and CDR2 (germline): KGHDR, SFDVKD. The CDR3 loop is CATSDLYEQYF. CDR3 coding DNA: TGTGCCACCAGTGATTTGTATGAGCAGTACTTC.

The chain recombines TRBV12-3 or TRBV12-4 with TRBJ2-1; 9 bases line up with TRBD2. V dropped 3 bases and J dropped 3; count of bases not matched to a gene: 3. CDR3 length equals 15 residues. CDR3 protein: CASSFTTSGYNEQFF. As DNA, the CDR3 is TGTGCCAGCAGTTTTACGACTAGCGGCTACAATGAGCAGTTCTTC.

The chain is built from TRBV9 and TRBJ1-4, with TRBD1 as a possible D gene (5 bases). The CDR3 contains 14 residues. V lost 7 bases, J lost 4 bases, and 14 bases lay in between. The germline V gene encodes CDR1 SGDLS and CDR2 YYNGEE. The DNA for the CDR3 is TGTGCCAGCGGGACCCGGGATTTTAATGAAAAACTGTTTTTT. It yields the protein CASGTRDFNEKLFF.

The V gene is TRBV7-2, the J gene TRBJ2-4, with unresolved D. With the DNA end fitting TRBJ2-5 better, the J assignment may be wrong. Per the germline V gene, CDR1 is SGHTA and CDR2 is FQGNSA. This CDR3 spans 13 amino acids. CDR3 coding DNA: TGTGCCAGCAGCTCACTGACACAAGAGACCCAGTACTTC. This encodes CASSSLTQETQYF.

This clonotype was seen only a few times. The CDR3 carries no conserved terminal phenylalanine or tryptophan, so it likely arises from a read error. It is unclear where the CDR3 begins or ends on the DNA, so no DNA is shown, and the CDR3 is as TCRdb lists it. The chain links TRBV7-2 to TRBJ2-7; the DNA was not used to check the table's D call, TRBD2. The CDR3 spans 17 amino acids, including both terminal residues. The germline CDR1 and CDR2 sequences are SGHTA and FQGNSA. CDR3 region: CASSDTSGNYNEQFFGS.

This clonotype was picked up one time. The chain combines TRBV28 with TRBJ1-3; D call uncertain. V lost 6 bases to trimming and J lost 2 bases, with 5 bases between them. The CDR3 consists of 12 residues. CDR1 is MDHEN, CDR2 SYDVKM, per germline. The CDR3 sequence: CASRETGNTIYF. CDR3 DNA: TGTGCCAGCAGAGAGACTGGAAACACCATATATTTT.

To note about this clonotype: This may come from a read error, since a much larger clone is one base off. V and J are TRBV7-2 and TRBJ2-5; 13 positions match TRBD2. Matching the DNA end better, TRBJ2-1 makes the J call doubtful. The CDR3 totals 18 residues. CDR1 is SGHTA, CDR2 FQGNSA, per germline. CDR3 bases: TGTGCCAGCAGCTCCGGACTAGCGGGAGCGTCTATCTCCTACGAGCAGTTCTTC. Translation gives CASSSGLAGASISYEQFF.

V and J are TRBV6-1 and TRBJ1-2; perhaps TRBD1 as D (6 bases). V dropped 8 bases and J dropped 7 bases, with 14 bases sitting between them. CDR1 and CDR2 from the germline V gene are MNHNS and SASEGT. The CDR3 totals 12 residues. The CDR3, as DNA: TGTGCCAGCGAGGGGGGGTTGGGTGGCTACACCTTC. It yields the protein CASEGGLGGYTF.

The sample holds many counts of this clonotype. J is TRBJ2-1 and V is TRBV14; a possible D gene is TRBD2 (6 bases). CDR1 SGHDN and CDR2 FVKESK come from the germline V gene. V lost 2 bases, J lost 3 bases, and 11 bases lay in between. The CDR3 is 15 residues long. CDR3 residues: CASSQTSRYYNEQFF. CDR3 in DNA: TGTGCCAGCAGCCAAACTAGCAGGTACTACAATGAGCAGTTCTTC.

This clonotype was counted a few times. The chain links TRBV7-9 to TRBJ2-1; possible D gene TRBD2, 6 bases. The V gene lost 5 bases and the J gene lost 2 bases, with 16 bases spanning the gap. Germline V gene lookup returns CDR1 SEHNR and CDR2 FQNEAQ (reference sequence). The CDR3 covers 16 residues. The CDR3 region is CASSPEDYLAYNEQFF. The CDR3 bases are TGTGCCAGCAGCCCCGAGGACTACCTAGCCTACAATGAGCAGTTCTTC.

This chain uses TRBV24-1 with TRBJ2-5; TRBD1 or TRBD2 may be the D gene (5 bases each). The CDR3 runs 14 residues. Germline V lookup: CDR1 KGHDR, CDR2 SFDVKD. V dropped 4 bases and J dropped 5 bases, with 13 bases sitting between them. The CDR3 loop reads CATSETGTWETQYF. In DNA form, the CDR3 reads TGTGCCACCAGTGAGACTGGGACGTGGGAGACCCAGTACTTC.

This clonotype appeared many times. The chain recombines TRBV2 with TRBJ2-5; tentatively, D is TRBD2 (5 bases). The DNA matches TRBJ2-7 better at its end, which makes the J call doubtful. CDR3 length equals 12 residues. CDR1 and CDR2 (germline): SNHLY, FYNNEI. CDR3 sequence reads: CASSSSFYEQYF. CDR3 bases: TGTGCCAGCAGCTCTAGCTTCTACGAGCAGTACTTC.

This clonotype was seen many times. The chain carries TRBV2 and TRBJ2-2, with a tentative D call TRBD2 (6 bases). CDR1 is SNHLY, CDR2 FYNNEI, per germline. Deletions cut 4 bases from V and 4 bases from J, with 7 bases between. The CDR3 totals 13 residues. CDR3 in DNA: TGTGCCAGCAGTGTAGCGGTCACCGGGGAGCTGTTTTTT. This translates into CASSVAVTGELFF.

The chain combines TRBV19 with TRBJ1-2, with D possibly being TRBD1 (5 bases). V lost 7 bases and J 2 bases, leaving 17 bases between the germline ends. Germline CDR1 reads LNHDA; CDR2 reads SQIVND (reference sequence). The CDR3 is 15 residues long. The CDR3 DNA sequence: TGTGCCAGTACCAACCGTCCAGAGGGGAACTATGGCTACACCTTC. Amino acid sequence: CASTNRPEGNYGYTF.

The J gene is TRBJ2-4, the V gene TRBV2; tentative D call: TRBD1 (5 bases). Near its end, the DNA agrees better with TRBJ2-7, so the J call may be wrong. The CDR3 spans 12 residues. The germline V gene encodes CDR1 SNHLY and CDR2 FYNNEI. CDR3 sequence: CASSEQGYEQYF. The DNA of the CDR3 is TGTGCCAGCAGTGAACAGGGCTACGAGCAGTACTTC.

The chain carries TRBV29-1 and TRBJ2-5; D gene unclear. Trimming took off 8 bases at V and 9 bases at J, with 16 bases between the two ends. In germline, CDR1 is SQVTM, CDR2 ANQGSEA. The CDR3 length is 11 residues. The CDR3 DNA follows: TGCAGCCTTCGATCGGGTGGGGCCCAGTACTTC. It codes for CSLRSGGAQYF. Drawing the rest from reference TRBV29-1 and TRBJ2-5, the complete variable domain is SAVISQKPSRDICQRGTSLTIQCQVDSQVTMMFWYRQQPGQSLTLIATANQGSEATYESGFVIDKFPISRPNLTFSTLTVSNMSPEDSSIYLCSLRSGGAQYFGPGTRLLVL.

V is TRBV7-8 and J is TRBJ1-5, with 8 bases matching TRBD1. The germline CDR1 and CDR2 sequences are SGHVS and FQNEAQ. CDR3 length: 16 residues. Trimming cost V 5 bases and J 2 bases; bases outside gene matches: 8. The CDR3 reads CASSTTIQGGNQPQHF. The CDR3 DNA reads as TGTGCCAGCAGCACTACAATACAGGGGGGCAATCAGCCCCAGCATTTT.

The chain combines TRBV7-8 with TRBJ2-7; TRBD1 might be the D (5 bases). The germline V gene has CDR1 SGHVS and CDR2 FQNEAQ. The CDR3 contains 13 residues. Deletions cut 2 bases from V and 2 bases from J, with 7 bases between. The CDR3 sequence is CASSLQGTYEQYF. The CDR3, as DNA: TGTGCCAGCAGCTTACAGGGTACCTACGAGCAGTACTTC.

The chain has TRBV5-1 and TRBJ2-7; 11 bases fit TRBD2. The DNA end favors TRBJ2-1, so the J call may be wrong. CDR1 and CDR2 from the germline V gene are SGHRS and YFSETQ. The CDR3 totals 18 residues. The CDR3 loop reads CASSLVGGGLADYNEQFF. The CDR3 DNA reads TGCGCCAGCAGCTTGGTGGGTGGGGGACTAGCGGATTACAATGAGCAGTTCTTC.

On this clonotype: At one boundary the junction diverges from the germline segment, which might be a read error. This chain links TRBV7-6 with TRBJ2-6; 8 bases agree with TRBD2. Near its end, the DNA agrees better with TRBJ2-5, so the J call may be wrong. The germline V gene has CDR1 SGHVS and CDR2 FNYEAQ. CDR3 size: 14 residues. The CDR3 region is CASSTQAGVETQYF. CDR3 bases: TGTGCTAGCAGCACTCAAGCGGGAGTCGAGACCCAGTACTTC.

This sequence joins TRBV7-6 and TRBJ2-6; D unclear. CDR3 size: 18 residues. Trimming took off 2 bases at V and 0 bases at J, with 14 bases between the two ends. The germline V gene has CDR1 SGHVS and CDR2 FNYEAQ. The CDR3: CASSLLAPLSSGANVLTF. CDR3 bases: TGTGCCAGCAGCTTATTGGCGCCCCTGAGCTCTGGGGCCAACGTCCTGACTTTC. Complete variable domain (other parts from reference TRBV7-6 and TRBJ2-6): GAGVSQSPRYKVTKRGQDVALRCDPISGHVSLYWYRQALGQGPEFLTYFNYEAQQDKSGLPNDRFSAERPEGSISTLTIQRTEQRDSAMYRCASSLLAPLSSGANVLTFGAGSRLTVL.